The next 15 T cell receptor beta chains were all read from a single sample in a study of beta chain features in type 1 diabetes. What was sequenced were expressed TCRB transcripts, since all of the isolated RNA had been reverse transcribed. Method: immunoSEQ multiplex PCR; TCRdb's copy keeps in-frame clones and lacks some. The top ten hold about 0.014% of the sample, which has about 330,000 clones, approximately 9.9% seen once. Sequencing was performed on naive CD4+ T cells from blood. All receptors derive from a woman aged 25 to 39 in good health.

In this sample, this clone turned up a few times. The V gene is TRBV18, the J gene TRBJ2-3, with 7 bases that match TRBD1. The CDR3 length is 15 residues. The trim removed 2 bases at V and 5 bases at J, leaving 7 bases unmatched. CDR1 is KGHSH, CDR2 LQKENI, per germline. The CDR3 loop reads CASSPDRAGEDTQYF. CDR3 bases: TGTGCCAGCTCACCAGACAGGGCCGGGGAAGATACGCAGTATTTT.

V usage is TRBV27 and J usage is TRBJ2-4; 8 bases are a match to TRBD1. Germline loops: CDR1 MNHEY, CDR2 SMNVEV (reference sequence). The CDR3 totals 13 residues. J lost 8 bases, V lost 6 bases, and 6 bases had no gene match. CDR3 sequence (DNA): TGTGCCAGCAGGCGGACAGGGTTTGACATTCAGTACTTC. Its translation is CASRRTGFDIQYF.

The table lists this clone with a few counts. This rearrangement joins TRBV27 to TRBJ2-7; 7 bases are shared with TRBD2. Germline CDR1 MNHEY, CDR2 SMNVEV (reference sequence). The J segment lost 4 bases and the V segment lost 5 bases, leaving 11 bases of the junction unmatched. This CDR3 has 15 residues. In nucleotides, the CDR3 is TGTGCCAGCAGTCCCCGCCCGGGGGGTTTATACGAGCAGTACTTC. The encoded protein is CASSPRPGGLYEQYF.

Here the CDR3 reads CASRDGTSGSTDTQYF. CDR3 bases: TGCGCCAGCAGAGACGGGACTAGCGGGAGTACAGATACGCAGTATTTT. The genes are TRBV5-1 and TRBJ2-3, with 14 bases that match TRBD2. CDR1 is SGHRS, CDR2 YFSETQ, per germline. The CDR3 has 16 residues. V dropped 5 bases and J dropped 3; count of bases not matched to a gene: 5. The full variable domain, its missing parts supplied by reference TRBV5-1 and TRBJ2-3, is KAGVTQTPRYLIKTRGQQVTLSCSPISGHRSVSWYQQTPGQGLQFLFEYFSETQRNKGNFPGRFSGRQFSNSRSEMNVSTLELGDSALYLCASRDGTSGSTDTQYFGPGTRLTVL.

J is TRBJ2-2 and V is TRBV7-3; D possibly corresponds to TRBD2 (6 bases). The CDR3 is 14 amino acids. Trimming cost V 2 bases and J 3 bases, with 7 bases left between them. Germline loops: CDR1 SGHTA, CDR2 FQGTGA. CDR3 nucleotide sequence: TGTGCCAGCAGCTTAGGGACTGACACCGGGGAGCTGTTTTTT. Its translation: CASSLGTDTGELFF.

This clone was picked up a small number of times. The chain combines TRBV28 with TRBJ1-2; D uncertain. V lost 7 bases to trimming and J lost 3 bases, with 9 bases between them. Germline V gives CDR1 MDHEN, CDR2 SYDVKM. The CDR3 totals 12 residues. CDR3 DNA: TGTGCCAGCACTACCCAGGACTATGGCTACACCTTC. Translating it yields CASTTQDYGYTF.

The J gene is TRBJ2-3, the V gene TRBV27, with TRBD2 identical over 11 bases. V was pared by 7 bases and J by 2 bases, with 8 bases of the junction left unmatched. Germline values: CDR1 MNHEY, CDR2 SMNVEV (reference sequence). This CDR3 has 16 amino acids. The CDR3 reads CASKRMGLADTDTQYF. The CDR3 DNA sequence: TGTGCCAGCAAAAGAATGGGACTAGCGGACACAGATACGCAGTATTTT.

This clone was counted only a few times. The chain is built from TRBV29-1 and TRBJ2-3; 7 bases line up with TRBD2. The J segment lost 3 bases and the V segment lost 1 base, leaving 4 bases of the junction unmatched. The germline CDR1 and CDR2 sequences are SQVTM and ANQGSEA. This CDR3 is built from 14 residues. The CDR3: CSVEGDSGTDTQYF. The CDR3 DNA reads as TGCAGCGTTGAAGGGGATAGCGGGACAGATACGCAGTATTTT.

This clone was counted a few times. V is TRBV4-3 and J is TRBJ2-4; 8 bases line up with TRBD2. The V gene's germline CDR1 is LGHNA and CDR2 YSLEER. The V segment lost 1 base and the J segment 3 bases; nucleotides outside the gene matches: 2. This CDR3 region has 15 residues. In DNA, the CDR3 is TGCGCCAGCAGCCAAGGGGGACTAGGCAAAAACATTCAGTACTTC. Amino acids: CASSQGGLGKNIQYF.

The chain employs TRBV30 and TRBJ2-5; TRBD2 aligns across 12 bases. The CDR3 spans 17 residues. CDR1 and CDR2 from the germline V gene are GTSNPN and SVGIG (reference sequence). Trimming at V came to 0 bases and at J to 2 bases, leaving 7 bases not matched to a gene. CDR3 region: CAWSVSWTSGTQETQYF. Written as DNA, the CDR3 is TGTGCCTGGAGTGTAAGCTGGACTAGCGGGACTCAAGAGACCCAGTACTTC.

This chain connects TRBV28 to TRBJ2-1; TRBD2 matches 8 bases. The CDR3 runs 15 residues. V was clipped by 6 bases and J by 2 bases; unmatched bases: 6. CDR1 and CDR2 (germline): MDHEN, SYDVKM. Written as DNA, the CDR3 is TGTGCCAGCAGATATACTAGCGGCACCTACAATGAGCAGTTCTTC. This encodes CASRYTSGTYNEQFF.

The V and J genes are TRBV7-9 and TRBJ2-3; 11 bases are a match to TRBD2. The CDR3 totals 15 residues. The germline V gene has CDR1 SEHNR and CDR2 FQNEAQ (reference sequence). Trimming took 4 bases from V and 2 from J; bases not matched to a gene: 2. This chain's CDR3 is CASSSSGRNTDTQYF. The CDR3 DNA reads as TGTGCCAGCAGCTCTAGCGGGAGGAACACAGATACGCAGTATTTT.

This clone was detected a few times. The CDR3 coding sequence is TGTGCCAGCAGCTTAGCGTCTAGCGGGAACCAAGAGACCCAGTACTTC. Its protein product is CASSLASSGNQETQYF. This sequence joins TRBV7-2 and TRBJ2-5; 9 bases are shared with TRBD2. Germline loops: CDR1 SGHTA, CDR2 FQGNSA. The CDR3 is 16 amino acids. V shed 0 bases, J shed 0 bases, and the junction held 2 bases outside the gene matches.

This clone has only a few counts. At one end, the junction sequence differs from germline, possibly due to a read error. CDR3 protein: CASNHESASKF. In DNA, the CDR3 is TGTGCCAGCAACCACGAGTCCGCCTCCAAATTT. V is TRBV6-6 and J is TRBJ1-1; D unresolved. Per germline, CDR1 MNHNY and CDR2 SVGAGI (reference sequence). CDR3 length equals 11 residues.

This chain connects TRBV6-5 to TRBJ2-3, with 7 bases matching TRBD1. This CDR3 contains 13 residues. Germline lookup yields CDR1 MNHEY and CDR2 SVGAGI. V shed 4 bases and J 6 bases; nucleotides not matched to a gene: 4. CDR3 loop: CASSSTGVDTQYF. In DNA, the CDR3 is TGTGCCAGCAGTTCTACAGGGGTGGATACGCAGTATTTT.